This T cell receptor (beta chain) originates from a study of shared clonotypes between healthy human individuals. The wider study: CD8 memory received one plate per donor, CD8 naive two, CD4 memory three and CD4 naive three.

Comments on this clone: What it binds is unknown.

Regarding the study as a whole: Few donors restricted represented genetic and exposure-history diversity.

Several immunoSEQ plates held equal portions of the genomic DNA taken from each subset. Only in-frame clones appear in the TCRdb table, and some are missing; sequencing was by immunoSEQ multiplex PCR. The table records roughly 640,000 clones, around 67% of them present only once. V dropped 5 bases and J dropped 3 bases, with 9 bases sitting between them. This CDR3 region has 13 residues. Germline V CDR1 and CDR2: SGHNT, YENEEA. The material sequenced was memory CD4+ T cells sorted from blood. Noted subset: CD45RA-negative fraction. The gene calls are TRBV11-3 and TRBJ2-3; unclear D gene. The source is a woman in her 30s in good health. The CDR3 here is CASSRNPTDTQYF. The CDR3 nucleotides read TGTGCCAGCAGCCGTAATCCAACAGATACGCAGTATTTT.